This T cell receptor beta chain was sequenced for a study of blood T cell repertoires in COVID-19. Method: immunoSEQ multiplex PCR; TCRdb's copy keeps in-frame clones and lacks some. The data show hundreds of thousands of clones, more than 70% seen once. CDR3 size: 12 residues. Germline CDR1 MDHEN, CDR2 SYDVKM. V dropped 4 bases and J dropped 6 bases, with 10 bases sitting between them. Self-reported history from a screening survey and questionnaire set each donor's cohort. The chain joins TRBV28 to TRBJ2-7; D might be TRBD1 (5 bases). This clonotype originated in a woman younger than 30 who had been exposed to COVID-19. Input material: PBMCs or T cells enriched from blood (not recorded which). The CDR3 sequence: CASSWSGFEQYF. The CDR3, as DNA: TGTGCCAGCAGTTGGTCAGGGTTCGAGCAGTACTTC.